This T cell receptor (beta chain) was found in a study of T cell changes during pregnancy in multiple sclerosis. Sequenced by immunoSEQ multiplex PCR; TCRdb stores in-frame clones only, minus some. The table lists about 39,000 clones, 85% to 95% of them singletons, with around 0.33% in the top ten. There are 15 residues in the CDR3. Germline values: CDR1 MGHRA, CDR2 YSYEKL. Trimming removed 5 bases from V and 3 bases from J; junction bases left unmatched: 9. This material consisted of CD4+ T cells from peripheral blood mononuclear cells, taken after pregnancy. The chain uses TRBV4-1 and TRBJ2-5, with TRBD2 matching over 7 bases. This clonotype was sampled from a female donor with multiple sclerosis, enrolled in a pregnancy study. As DNA, the CDR3 is TGCGCCAGCAGCTCCCGACTAGCCCCTAAAGAGACCCAGTACTTC. It yields the protein CASSSRLAPKETQYF.